The rows below give T cell receptor beta chains drawn from one sample of a study of T cells in Graves' hyperthyroidism and ophthalmopathy. TCRdb re-derived calls from the multiplex PCR reads in MiXCR, one entry per CDR3 protein. The sample has roughly 290,000 distinct CDR3 sequences, about 13% seen once; the top ten hold roughly 8.2%. Sequenced: blood. The origin of the receptors is a woman aged 40 to 50 with Graves' hyperthyroidism. Each CDR3 is given with its conserved first and last residue. D genes are given only for firm matches. Clone size, where shown, is once, few, many, or a class for clones that have expanded.

cdr3_length: 14
j_call: TRBJ2-7
clone_size: many
v_call: TRBV27
d_call: TRBD2
cdr3_aa: CASRGLAGTYEQYF
cdr3_nt: TGTGCCAGCAGGGGACTAGCGGGTACCTACGAGCAGTACTTC

cdr3_length: 16
j_call: TRBJ1-4
clone_size: many
v_call: TRBV11-2
d_call: NA
cdr3_aa: CASSFSPGLYSEKLFF
cdr3_nt: TGTGCCAGCAGCTTTTCCCCGGGGCTTTATAGTGAAAAACTGTTTTTT

cdr3_length: 13
j_call: TRBJ1-1
clone_size: many
v_call: TRBV2
d_call: NA
cdr3_aa: CASSANWDTEAFF
cdr3_nt: TGTGCCAGCAGTGCCAATTGGGACACTGAAGCTTTCTTT

cdr3_length: 14
j_call: TRBJ1-2
clone_size: many
v_call: TRBV20-1
d_call: TRBD1
cdr3_aa: CSASDPGTGYGYTF
cdr3_nt: TGCAGTGCCAGTGACCCCGGGACAGGGTATGGCTACACCTTC

cdr3_length: 12
j_call: TRBJ1-1
clone_size: many
v_call: TRBV28
d_call: NA
cdr3_aa: CASSGMNTEAFF
cdr3_nt: TGTGCCAGCAGCGGGATGAACACTGAAGCTTTCTTT

cdr3_length: 16
j_call: TRBJ2-1
clone_size: NA
v_call: TRBV7-9
d_call: NA
cdr3_aa: CASSLIRAGSYNEQFF
cdr3_nt: TGTGCCAGCAGCTTAATTCGCGCAGGGTCCTACAATGAGCAGTTCTTC

cdr3_length: 15
j_call: TRBJ1-1
clone_size: few
v_call: TRBV16
d_call: NA
cdr3_aa: CASSQLQGRDTEAFF
cdr3_nt: TGTGCCAGCAGCCAACTACAGGGACGGGACACTGAAGCTTTCTTT

cdr3_length: 13
j_call: TRBJ2-5
clone_size: many
v_call: TRBV20-1
d_call: NA
cdr3_aa: CSAIIPYQETQYF
cdr3_nt: TGCAGTGCCATCATACCATACCAAGAGACCCAGTACTTC

cdr3_length: 15
j_call: TRBJ2-3
clone_size: many
v_call: TRBV6-5
d_call: TRBD2
cdr3_aa: CASSYLAGATDTQYF
cdr3_nt: TGTGCCAGCAGTTACCTAGCGGGAGCCACAGATACGCAGTATTTT

cdr3_length: 16
j_call: TRBJ2-3
clone_size: many
v_call: TRBV5-8
d_call: TRBD2
cdr3_aa: CASSLGTSGKADTQYF
cdr3_nt: TGTGCCAGCAGCTTGGGCACTAGCGGGAAGGCGGATACGCAGTATTTT

cdr3_length: 14
j_call: TRBJ2-1
clone_size: NA
v_call: TRBV7-9
d_call: NA
cdr3_aa: CASRPTPGRDEQFF
cdr3_nt: TGTGCCAGCAGACCTACCCCTGGACGCGATGAGCAGTTCTTC

cdr3_length: 14
j_call: TRBJ1-1
clone_size: few
v_call: TRBV29-1
d_call: TRBD1
cdr3_aa: CSVVPRGRNTEAFF
cdr3_nt: TGCAGCGTTGTCCCCAGGGGGCGGAACACTGAAGCTTTCTTT

cdr3_length: 12
j_call: TRBJ1-4
clone_size: many
v_call: TRBV2
d_call: NA
cdr3_aa: CASSAYGEKLFF
cdr3_nt: TGTGCCAGCAGTGCGTATGGTGAAAAACTGTTTTTT

cdr3_length: 14
j_call: TRBJ1-1
clone_size: many
v_call: TRBV5-1
d_call: NA
cdr3_aa: CASSLDSGGTEAFF
cdr3_nt: TGCGCCAGCAGCTTGGACAGCGGGGGCACTGAAGCTTTCTTT

cdr3_length: 15
j_call: TRBJ2-1
clone_size: many
v_call: TRBV7-2
d_call: TRBD2
cdr3_aa: CASSFGLAGSNEQFF
cdr3_nt: TGTGCCAGCAGCTTCGGCCTAGCGGGATCGAATGAGCAGTTCTTC

cdr3_length: 12
j_call: TRBJ1-2
clone_size: many
v_call: TRBV2
d_call: NA
cdr3_aa: CASTQQGNGYTF
cdr3_nt: TGTGCCAGCACCCAACAGGGTAATGGCTACACCTTC

cdr3_length: 12
j_call: TRBJ1-1
clone_size: many
v_call: TRBV3-1
d_call: NA
cdr3_aa: CASSQGDREAFF
cdr3_nt: TGTGCCAGCAGCCAAGGGGACCGGGAGGCTTTCTTT

cdr3_length: 14
j_call: TRBJ2-1
clone_size: many
v_call: TRBV7-2
d_call: TRBD2
cdr3_aa: CASSSPGGYNEQFF
cdr3_nt: TGTGCCAGCAGCTCCCCGGGGGGTTACAATGAGCAGTTCTTC

cdr3_length: 17
j_call: TRBJ2-2
clone_size: many
v_call: TRBV6-2/TRBV6-3
d_call: TRBD2
cdr3_aa: CASSKGLAGGETGELFF
cdr3_nt: TGTGCCAGCAGCAAAGGACTAGCGGGAGGCGAAACCGGGGAGCTGTTTTTT

cdr3_length: 21
j_call: TRBJ2-3
clone_size: few
v_call: TRBV9
d_call: NA
cdr3_aa: CASSVDLTAPAWSPSTDTQYF
cdr3_nt: TGTGCCAGCAGCGTAGATTTAACCGCCCCCGCCTGGAGCCCCAGCACAGATACGCAGTATTTT

cdr3_length: 13
j_call: TRBJ1-6
clone_size: NA
v_call: TRBV29-1
d_call: NA
cdr3_aa: CSVLSSYNSPLHF
cdr3_nt: TGCAGCGTTCTCAGCTCCTATAATTCACCCCTCCACTTT

cdr3_length: 16
j_call: TRBJ2-7
clone_size: many
v_call: TRBV6-1
d_call: TRBD1
cdr3_aa: CASSATPGQGSYEQYF
cdr3_nt: TGTGCCAGCAGCGCCACCCCGGGACAGGGATCCTACGAGCAGTACTTC

cdr3_length: 14
j_call: TRBJ2-1
clone_size: NA
v_call: TRBV5-1
d_call: NA
cdr3_aa: CASSPLTGNNEQFF
cdr3_nt: TGCGCCAGCAGCCCATTAACAGGGAACAATGAGCAGTTCTTC

cdr3_length: 12
j_call: TRBJ2-7
clone_size: many
v_call: TRBV29-1
d_call: NA
cdr3_aa: CSVQESSYEQYF
cdr3_nt: TGCAGCGTTCAAGAGAGCTCCTACGAGCAGTACTTC

cdr3_length: 13
j_call: TRBJ1-3
clone_size: NA
v_call: TRBV10-2
d_call: NA
cdr3_aa: CASSESGGNTIYF
cdr3_nt: TGCGCCAGCAGTGAGTCAGGTGGAAACACCATATATTTT

cdr3_length: 15
j_call: TRBJ1-3
clone_size: many
v_call: TRBV20-1
d_call: NA
cdr3_aa: CSAPATGPSGNTIYF
cdr3_nt: TGCAGTGCTCCAGCAACAGGGCCCTCTGGAAACACCATATATTTT

cdr3_length: 11
j_call: TRBJ2-5
clone_size: many
v_call: TRBV20-1
d_call: NA
cdr3_aa: CSASGQETQYF
cdr3_nt: TGCAGTGCTAGCGGTCAGGAGACCCAGTACTTC

cdr3_length: 17
j_call: TRBJ2-5
clone_size: many
v_call: TRBV7-2
d_call: NA
cdr3_aa: CASSLEGSVGGWETQYF
cdr3_nt: TGTGCCAGCAGCTTAGAAGGGAGCGTTGGGGGTTGGGAGACCCAGTACTTC

cdr3_length: 14
j_call: TRBJ2-7
clone_size: many
v_call: TRBV7-9
d_call: TRBD1
cdr3_aa: CASSTRDRGNEQYF
cdr3_nt: TGTGCCAGCAGCACCCGGGACAGGGGCAACGAGCAGTACTTC

cdr3_length: 16
j_call: TRBJ2-1
clone_size: many
v_call: TRBV12-3/TRBV12-4
d_call: TRBD2
cdr3_aa: CASSPRPGTSADEQFF
cdr3_nt: TGTGCCAGCAGTCCTCGGCCCGGGACTAGTGCCGATGAGCAGTTCTTC

cdr3_length: 16
j_call: TRBJ2-5
clone_size: NA
v_call: TRBV3-1
d_call: TRBD2
cdr3_aa: CASSQGPSGLQETQYF
cdr3_nt: TGTGCCAGCAGCCAAGGACCTAGCGGGCTCCAAGAGACCCAGTACTTC

cdr3_length: 14
j_call: TRBJ1-5
clone_size: many
v_call: TRBV6-1
d_call: NA
cdr3_aa: CASSPRVYDQPQHF
cdr3_nt: TGTGCCAGCAGTCCGAGGGTCTACGATCAGCCCCAGCATTTT

cdr3_length: 12
j_call: TRBJ2-1
clone_size: few
v_call: TRBV12-3/TRBV12-4
d_call: TRBD2
cdr3_aa: CASSLSGRGMFF
cdr3_nt: TGTGCCAGCAGCCTTAGCGGGAGGGGTATGTTCTTC

cdr3_length: 14
j_call: TRBJ2-1
clone_size: many
v_call: TRBV7-6
d_call: NA
cdr3_aa: CASSLMLEGNEQFF
cdr3_nt: TGTGCCAGCAGCTTGATGTTAGAGGGCAATGAGCAGTTCTTC

cdr3_length: 13
j_call: TRBJ1-1
clone_size: many
v_call: TRBV15
d_call: NA
cdr3_aa: CATSRGGVIEAFF
cdr3_nt: TGTGCCACCAGCAGAGGGGGGGTGATAGAAGCTTTCTTT

cdr3_length: 12
j_call: TRBJ2-1
clone_size: many
v_call: TRBV3-1
d_call: NA
cdr3_aa: CASSQHYNEQFF
cdr3_nt: TGTGCCAGCAGCCAGCACTACAATGAGCAGTTCTTC

cdr3_length: 14
j_call: TRBJ1-3
clone_size: few
v_call: TRBV10-3
d_call: NA
cdr3_aa: CATQDRLSGNTIYF
cdr3_nt: TGTGCCACGCAAGACAGGCTCTCTGGAAACACCATATATTTT

cdr3_length: 12
j_call: TRBJ2-5
clone_size: many
v_call: TRBV7-9
d_call: NA
cdr3_aa: CASSFWGETQYF
cdr3_nt: TGTGCCAGCAGCTTCTGGGGGGAGACCCAGTACTTC

cdr3_length: 16
j_call: TRBJ2-1
clone_size: many
v_call: TRBV6-1
d_call: TRBD2
cdr3_aa: CASIPTSGSFYNEQFF
cdr3_nt: TGTGCCAGCATTCCGACTAGCGGGAGTTTCTACAATGAGCAGTTCTTC

cdr3_length: 13
j_call: TRBJ2-1
clone_size: many
v_call: TRBV11-1
d_call: NA
cdr3_aa: CASSSGGGNEQFF
cdr3_nt: TGTGCCAGCAGCTCTGGTGGGGGGAATGAGCAGTTCTTC

cdr3_length: 16
j_call: TRBJ2-1
clone_size: many
v_call: TRBV10-3
d_call: TRBD2
cdr3_aa: CAISDPRTSGNNEQFF
cdr3_nt: TGTGCCATCAGTGACCCTCGGACTAGCGGTAACAATGAGCAGTTCTTC

cdr3_length: 10
j_call: TRBJ1-1
clone_size: many
v_call: TRBV20-1
d_call: NA
cdr3_aa: CSALMAEAFF
cdr3_nt: TGCAGTGCTCTGATGGCTGAAGCTTTCTTT

cdr3_length: 19
j_call: TRBJ2-3
clone_size: NA
v_call: TRBV5-1
d_call: TRBD2
cdr3_aa: CASSPVNSGRSTRTDTQYF
cdr3_nt: TGCGCCAGCAGCCCGGTGAATAGCGGGAGGTCTACCCGCACAGATACGCAGTATTTT

cdr3_length: 16
j_call: TRBJ2-7
clone_size: many
v_call: TRBV7-9
d_call: NA
cdr3_aa: CASSPTAVLPYYEQYF
cdr3_nt: TGTGCCAGCAGCCCCACGGCGGTACTCCCCTACTACGAGCAGTACTTC